This note documents a single T cell receptor (beta chain) sequence. This sample was included in a study of blood T cell repertoires in COVID-19. Turning to the study itself: Acute-phase and convalescent COVID-19 samples originated in the United States, Italy and Spain.

CDR3 size: 17 residues. Per the germline V gene, CDR1 is MNHEY and CDR2 is SMNVEV (reference sequence). The V end lost 0 bases, the J end lost 1 base, and 12 bases lay between the germline ends. Original analysis: Amplification of reference gene primers provided the estimated nucleated cell counts. Profiled with immunoSEQ multiplex PCR; TCRdb holds only in-frame clones, not every one. V and J calls and clone size are those listed in that table; D and trimming were worked out from the DNA. The data show 100,000 or so clones, 92% seen once. Material: peripheral blood. The gene calls are TRBV27 and TRBJ2-2, with D possibly being TRBD2 (5 bases). The TCR sequence derives from a man in his forties or fifties with active COVID-19. As DNA, the CDR3 is TGTGCCAGCAGTTTATCGTTATCCGGGATGAACACCGGGGAGCTGTTTTTT. This codes for CASSLSLSGMNTGELFF.